This is a list of T cell receptor beta chains from one sample in a study of CD8 T cells in ankylosing spondylitis. TCRdb analysed the 5' RACE reads with MiXCR anew, one entry per CDR3 protein. This table holds just under 95,000 distinct CDR3 sequences, 8.8% found once. The sequenced sample consisted of blood, either unsorted or a sorted T cell fraction (not recorded which). The receptors here all came from a male donor with ankylosing spondylitis or in good health (not recorded which). Each CDR3 is given with its conserved first and last residue. The order of the fields is J gene, clone size, V gene, D gene, CDR3 DNA, CDR3 protein. D genes are given only for firm matches. The size of a clone is reported for some rows only, either as once, few or many, or as a class for expanded clones.

J: TRBJ1-4; size: many; V: TRBV6-5; D: NA; DNA: TGTGCCAGCAGTTACGGACAGTTTAATGAAAAACTGTTTTTT; CDR3: CASSYGQFNEKLFF
J: TRBJ2-7; size: NA; V: TRBV28; D: NA; DNA: TGTGCCAGCAGAACCACTAGCAACACCTACGAGCAGTACTTC; CDR3: CASRTTSNTYEQYF
J: TRBJ2-1; size: many; V: TRBV20-1; D: NA; DNA: TGCAGTGCTAGGTTTCTGGGGTATGAGCAGTTCTTC; CDR3: CSARFLGYEQFF
J: TRBJ1-1; size: NA; V: TRBV30; D: NA; DNA: TGTGCCTGGAGTGGCCTCGAAGCTTTCTTT; CDR3: CAWSGLEAFF
J: TRBJ2-5; size: few; V: TRBV26; D: NA; DNA: TGTGCCAGCAGTTCAGGAACGGTCCGGGAGACCCAGTACTTC; CDR3: CASSSGTVRETQYF
J: TRBJ2-5; size: NA; V: TRBV11-2; D: NA; DNA: TGTGCCAGCAGCTTTGTTCTGGGAGAGACCCAGTACTTC; CDR3: CASSFVLGETQYF
J: TRBJ2-1; size: NA; V: TRBV12-3/TRBV12-4; D: TRBD2; DNA: TGTGCCAGCAGTTTTTTGGGGGGGGGAGGGGATGAGCAGTTCTTC; CDR3: CASSFLGGGGDEQFF
J: TRBJ1-2; size: many; V: TRBV10-2; D: TRBD1; DNA: TGCGCCAGCAGTGATGACAGGGACTATGGCTACACCTTC; CDR3: CASSDDRDYGYTF
J: TRBJ1-6; size: many; V: TRBV27; D: TRBD1; DNA: TGTGCCAGCAGTATCGCCGGGACAGGCATCTCACCCCTCCACTTT; CDR3: CASSIAGTGISPLHF
J: TRBJ2-5; size: many; V: TRBV5-1; D: NA; DNA: TGCGCCAGCAGCCACTTCGGGGACCACCAAGAGACCCAGTACTTC; CDR3: CASSHFGDHQETQYF
J: TRBJ1-2; size: many; V: TRBV5-4; D: TRBD1; DNA: TGTGCCAGCAGCCAGACAGGGACCGTCTATGGCTACACCTTC; CDR3: CASSQTGTVYGYTF
J: TRBJ2-7; size: many; V: TRBV7-2; D: NA; DNA: TGTGCCAGCAGCTTAGAAGGGGGGCGGGACGCCGCCTACGAGCAGTACTTC; CDR3: CASSLEGGRDAAYEQYF
J: TRBJ1-5; size: many; V: TRBV2; D: TRBD1; DNA: TGTGCCAGCACCTTGTCCCAGACAGGGTCGGGACAGCCCCAGCATTTT; CDR3: CASTLSQTGSGQPQHF
J: TRBJ2-1; size: few; V: TRBV7-9; D: NA; DNA: TGTGCCAGCAGCTTACCCAGGGACCACAATGAGCAGTTCTTC; CDR3: CASSLPRDHNEQFF
J: TRBJ1-2; size: many; V: TRBV6-5; D: TRBD1; DNA: TGTGCCAGCAGTTCATCTGACAGGGGCCGAGTTGGTGGCTACACCTTC; CDR3: CASSSSDRGRVGGYTF
J: TRBJ2-7; size: many; V: TRBV12-3/TRBV12-4; D: NA; DNA: TGTGCCAGCCGATCTGTGTACGAGCAGTACTTC; CDR3: CASRSVYEQYF
J: TRBJ2-1; size: many; V: TRBV4-1; D: TRBD2; DNA: TGCGCCAGCAGCCAGTTTACTAGCGGGGGGGCGGGTGAGCAGTTCTTC; CDR3: CASSQFTSGGAGEQFF
J: TRBJ2-5; size: many; V: TRBV10-2; D: NA; DNA: TGCGCCAACGAACTAGATTTAGGAGGAAAGACCCAGTACTTC; CDR3: CANELDLGGKTQYF
J: TRBJ1-5; size: NA; V: TRBV19; D: NA; DNA: TGTGCCAGTAGTATAGTCCAAAGGGTTAGGGATCAGCCCCAGCATTTT; CDR3: CASSIVQRVRDQPQHF
J: TRBJ1-4; size: many; V: TRBV7-6; D: NA; DNA: TGTGCCAGCAGCCGTAGAACTCGTAATGAAAAACTGTTTTTT; CDR3: CASSRRTRNEKLFF
J: TRBJ2-2; size: many; V: TRBV5-1; D: NA; DNA: TGCGCCAGCAGCGATGAAGTCGGGGAGCTGTTTTTT; CDR3: CASSDEVGELFF
J: TRBJ1-6; size: many; V: TRBV18; D: NA; DNA: TGTGCCAGCTCACCACGAGAGGGGACGGATTCACCCCTCCACTTT; CDR3: CASSPREGTDSPLHF
J: TRBJ2-3; size: many; V: TRBV5-1; D: NA; DNA: TGCGCCAGCAGCTGGGCGGATGGCACAGATACGCAGTATTTT; CDR3: CASSWADGTDTQYF
J: TRBJ2-1; size: many; V: TRBV7-8; D: NA; DNA: TGTGCCAGTAACCGACGTGGGGCCAATGAGCAGTTCTTC; CDR3: CASNRRGANEQFF
J: TRBJ1-5; size: many; V: TRBV7-2; D: TRBD1; DNA: TGTGCCAGCAGCTCCGGGACAGACAATCAGCCCCAGCATTTT; CDR3: CASSSGTDNQPQHF
J: TRBJ1-5; size: many; V: TRBV7-2; D: NA; DNA: TGTGCCAGCAGCTTAGCATCTCTGCAGCCCCAGCATTTT; CDR3: CASSLASLQPQHF
J: TRBJ2-7; size: many; V: TRBV3-1; D: NA; DNA: TGTGCCAGCAGCCAAGTTTCCTACGAGCAGTACTTC; CDR3: CASSQVSYEQYF
J: TRBJ2-2; size: many; V: TRBV5-1; D: NA; DNA: TGCGCCAGCAGCTTGGATCAGGGTGTCGGGGAGCTGTTTTTT; CDR3: CASSLDQGVGELFF
J: TRBJ1-5; size: NA; V: TRBV20-1; D: NA; DNA: TGCAGTGCGCCTCAGGGAGTAGGGCAGCCCCAGCATTTT; CDR3: CSAPQGVGQPQHF
J: TRBJ2-3; size: many; V: TRBV29-1; D: NA; DNA: TGCAGCGTTGTATCACTCATGGCAGATACGCAGTATTTT; CDR3: CSVVSLMADTQYF
J: TRBJ2-7; size: NA; V: TRBV14; D: NA; DNA: TGTGCCAGCAGCCAAGCTTCCCGGGGTCGACCACAGAGGTACTTC; CDR3: CASSQASRGRPQRYF
J: TRBJ1-2; size: few; V: TRBV15; D: TRBD1; DNA: TGTGCCACCAGCGCTCGCTTTTCCGGGACAGGGGACTATGGCTACACCTTC; CDR3: CATSARFSGTGDYGYTF
J: TRBJ2-1; size: many; V: TRBV5-1; D: NA; DNA: TGCGCCAGCAGCTTGGATATCGGAAACAATGAGCAGTTCTTC; CDR3: CASSLDIGNNEQFF
J: TRBJ2-2; size: few; V: TRBV7-9; D: NA; DNA: TGTGCCAGCAGCAAAATTATCGGGGAGCTGTTTTTT; CDR3: CASSKIIGELFF
J: TRBJ1-5; size: many; V: TRBV28; D: NA; DNA: TGTGCCAGCACCGGCAGGGACCCCTACAATCAGCCCCAGCATTTT; CDR3: CASTGRDPYNQPQHF
J: TRBJ2-7; size: few; V: TRBV12-3/TRBV12-4; D: NA; DNA: TGTGCCAGCAGTTTTGGCGTCCCGGGGGAGCAGTACTTC; CDR3: CASSFGVPGEQYF
J: TRBJ2-3; size: many; V: TRBV20-1; D: NA; DNA: TGCAGCCCTTCGCCCCGGGACTTCACGCAGTATTTT; CDR3: CSPSPRDFTQYF
J: TRBJ2-7; size: many; V: TRBV25-1; D: NA; DNA: TGTGCCAGCGGGTCCCAGGGGTACGAGCAGTACTTC; CDR3: CASGSQGYEQYF
J: TRBJ1-1; size: many; V: TRBV20-1; D: TRBD1; DNA: TGCAGTGCTCTACAGGGGGTGACTGAAGCTTTCTTT; CDR3: CSALQGVTEAFF
J: TRBJ2-3; size: many; V: TRBV10-3; D: TRBD2; DNA: TGTGCCATCAGTGAGACTAGCGGGGGGGCCTTTTTGAACACAGATACGCAGTATTTT; CDR3: CAISETSGGAFLNTDTQYF
J: TRBJ1-1; size: many; V: TRBV7-8; D: TRBD1; DNA: TGTGCCAGCAGCTTAGCACGGACAGGCTACACTGAAGCTTTCTTT; CDR3: CASSLARTGYTEAFF
J: TRBJ2-1; size: many; V: TRBV12-3/TRBV12-4; D: NA; DNA: TGTGCCAGCAGTTACAGGAACGACAATGAGCAGTTCTTC; CDR3: CASSYRNDNEQFF
J: TRBJ2-5; size: many; V: TRBV11-2; D: TRBD2; DNA: TGTGCCAGCAGCAAACTAGCGGGGAGACAAGAGACCCAGTACTTC; CDR3: CASSKLAGRQETQYF
J: TRBJ2-7; size: many; V: TRBV12-3/TRBV12-4; D: TRBD2; DNA: TGTGCCAGCAGTCTAGCGGGGGGGATATACGAGCAGTACTTC; CDR3: CASSLAGGIYEQYF
J: TRBJ2-3; size: many; V: TRBV20-1; D: NA; DNA: TGCAGTGCTATGGTACACGGGACAGATACGCAGTATTTT; CDR3: CSAMVHGTDTQYF
J: TRBJ2-2; size: few; V: TRBV20-1; D: TRBD1; DNA: TGCTGTGCTAGACCCCCGGGACAGGGAATTAATACCGGGGAGCTGTTTTTT; CDR3: CCARPPGQGINTGELFF
J: TRBJ2-1; size: few; V: TRBV7-9; D: NA; DNA: TGTGCCAGCAGCGCCGGTTACCGGGACATCGAATCCAAGCAGTTCTTC; CDR3: CASSAGYRDIESKQFF
J: TRBJ2-3; size: NA; V: TRBV3-1; D: NA; DNA: TGTGCCAGCAGCCAAGATCCGGACTTGAGCACAGATACGCAGTATTTT; CDR3: CASSQDPDLSTDTQYF
J: TRBJ2-1; size: many; V: TRBV3-1; D: TRBD2; DNA: TGTGCCAGCAGCCCGAGCGGGGCCAGCTCCTACAATGAGCAGTTCTTC; CDR3: CASSPSGASSYNEQFF
J: TRBJ1-1; size: few; V: TRBV4-2; D: NA; DNA: TGTGCCAGCAGCCAAGATCCCTGGGGAGGGTTGAACACTGAAGCTTTCTTT; CDR3: CASSQDPWGGLNTEAFF
J: TRBJ2-3; size: many; V: TRBV14; D: TRBD2; DNA: TGTGCCAGCAGCCTGCGACTAGCGGGGGAGCTCACAGATACGCAGTATTTT; CDR3: CASSLRLAGELTDTQYF
J: TRBJ2-7; size: many; V: TRBV9; D: NA; DNA: TGTGCCAGCAGCGGCCGGGACGGAATCTACGAGCAGTACTTC; CDR3: CASSGRDGIYEQYF
J: TRBJ2-5; size: NA; V: TRBV2; D: TRBD2; DNA: TGTGCCAGCAGTGTTTTAGCGGGGGGACAAGAGACCCAGTACTTC; CDR3: CASSVLAGGQETQYF
J: TRBJ1-1; size: many; V: TRBV27; D: NA; DNA: TGTGCCAGCAGTGACAGCGCTGAAGCTTTCTTT; CDR3: CASSDSAEAFF